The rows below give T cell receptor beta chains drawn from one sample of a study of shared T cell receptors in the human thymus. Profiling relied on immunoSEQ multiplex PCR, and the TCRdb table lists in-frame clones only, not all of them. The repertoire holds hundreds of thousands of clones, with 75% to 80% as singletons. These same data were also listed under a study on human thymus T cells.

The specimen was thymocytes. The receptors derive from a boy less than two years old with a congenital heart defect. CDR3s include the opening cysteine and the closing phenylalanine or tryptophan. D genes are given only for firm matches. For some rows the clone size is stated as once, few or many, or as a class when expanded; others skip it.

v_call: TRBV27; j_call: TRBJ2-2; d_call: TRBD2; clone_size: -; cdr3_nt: TGTGCCAGCAGTTTTGGACTAGCGGCGAACACCGGGGAGCTGTTTTTT; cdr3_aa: CASSFGLAANTGELFF
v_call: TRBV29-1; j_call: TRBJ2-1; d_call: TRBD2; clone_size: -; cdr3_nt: TGCAGCGTCCGAAAGGCGGGAGGGTCCTACAATGAGCAGTTCTTC; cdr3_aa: CSVRKAGGSYNEQFF
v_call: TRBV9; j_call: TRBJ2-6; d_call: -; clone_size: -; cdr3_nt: TGTGCCAGCAGCGGGCCTCCCAACAACGTCCTGACTTTC; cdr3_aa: CASSGPPNNVLTF
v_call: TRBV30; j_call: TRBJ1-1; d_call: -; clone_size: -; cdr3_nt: TGTGCCTGGTCAGGGACTGAAGCTTTCTTT; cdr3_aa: CAWSGTEAFF
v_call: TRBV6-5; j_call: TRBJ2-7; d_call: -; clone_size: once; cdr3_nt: TGTGCCAGCAACACTACCCAGGGAGGCGAGCAGTACTTC; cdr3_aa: CASNTTQGGEQYF
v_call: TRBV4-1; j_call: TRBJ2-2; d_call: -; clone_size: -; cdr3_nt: TGCGCCAGCAGCCAAGAATACGGGACACACACCGGGGAGCTGTTTTTT; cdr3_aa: CASSQEYGTHTGELFF
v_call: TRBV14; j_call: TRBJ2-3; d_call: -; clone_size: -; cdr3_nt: TGTGCCAGCAGCCCCCGGACTCGCACAGATACGCAGTATTTT; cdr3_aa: CASSPRTRTDTQYF
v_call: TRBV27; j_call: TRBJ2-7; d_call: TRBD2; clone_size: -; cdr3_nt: TGTGCCAGCAGTGCTAGCGGGAGGCATCCCTACGAGCAGTACTTC; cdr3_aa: CASSASGRHPYEQYF
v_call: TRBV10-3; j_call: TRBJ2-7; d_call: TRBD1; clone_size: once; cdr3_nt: TGTGCCATCAACGGGGACAGGCGCTACGAGCAGTACTTC; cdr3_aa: CAINGDRRYEQYF
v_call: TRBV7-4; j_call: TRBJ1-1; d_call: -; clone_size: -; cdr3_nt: TGTGCCAGCATCGACCAGGATGGCACTGAAGCTTTCTTT; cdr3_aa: CASIDQDGTEAFF
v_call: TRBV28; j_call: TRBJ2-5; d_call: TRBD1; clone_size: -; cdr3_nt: TGTGCCAGCAGCCCATGGACAGGGCGGGAGACCCAGTACTTC; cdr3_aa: CASSPWTGRETQYF
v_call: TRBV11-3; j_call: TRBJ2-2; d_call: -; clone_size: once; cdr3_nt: TGTGCCAGCAGCCTAAGGGGCACCGGGGAGCTGTTTTTT; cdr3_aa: CASSLRGTGELFF
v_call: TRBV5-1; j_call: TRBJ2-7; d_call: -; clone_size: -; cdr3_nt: TGCGCCAGCAGCTTGGGTTTCCAGGGCCACGAGCAGTACTTC; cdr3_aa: CASSLGFQGHEQYF
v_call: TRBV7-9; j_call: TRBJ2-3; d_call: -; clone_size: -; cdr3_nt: TGTGCCAGCAGCTTCCCGGGAACCAGTCGTGCAGATACGCAGTATTTT; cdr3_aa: CASSFPGTSRADTQYF
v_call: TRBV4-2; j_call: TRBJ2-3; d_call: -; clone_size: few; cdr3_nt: TGTGCCAGCAGCCAAGAGCGGGGCACAGATACGCAGTATTTT; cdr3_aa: CASSQERGTDTQYF
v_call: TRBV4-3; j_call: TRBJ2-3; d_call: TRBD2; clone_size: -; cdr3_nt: TGCGCCAGCAGCCTCCGGACTAGCGGACGCACAGATACGCAGTATTTT; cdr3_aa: CASSLRTSGRTDTQYF
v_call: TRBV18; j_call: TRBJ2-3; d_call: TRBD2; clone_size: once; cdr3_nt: TGTGCCAGCTCACCAAAGGCTAGCGGGAATACAGATACGCAGTATTTT; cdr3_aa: CASSPKASGNTDTQYF
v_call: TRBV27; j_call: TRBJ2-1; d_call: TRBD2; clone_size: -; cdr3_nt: TGTGCCAGCAGGAGGGAGGGGTCCTACAATGAGCAGTTCTTC; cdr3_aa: CASRREGSYNEQFF
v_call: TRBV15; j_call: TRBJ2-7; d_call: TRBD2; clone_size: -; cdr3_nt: TGTGCCACCAGCAGAGATGGGGGGCTAGCGGGAGTGTACGAGCAGTACTTC; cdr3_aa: CATSRDGGLAGVYEQYF
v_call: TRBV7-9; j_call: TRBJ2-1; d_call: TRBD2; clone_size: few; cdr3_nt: TGTGCCAGCAGCTTAACGACTAGCGGGACGTACAATGAGCAGTTCTTC; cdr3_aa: CASSLTTSGTYNEQFF
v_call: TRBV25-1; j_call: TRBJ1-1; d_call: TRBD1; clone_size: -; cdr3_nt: TGTGCCAGCAGGGGGACAGGGCACAATCCTGAAGCTTTCTTT; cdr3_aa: CASRGTGHNPEAFF
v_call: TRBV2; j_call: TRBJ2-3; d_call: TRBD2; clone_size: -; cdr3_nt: TGTGCCAGCACCGACCCAGCGGGAGGCCATACGCTGTATTTT; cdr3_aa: CASTDPAGGHTLYF
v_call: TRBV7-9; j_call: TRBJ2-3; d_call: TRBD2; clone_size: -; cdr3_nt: TGTGCCAGCAGCTTAAGTGTAGGTCTAGCGGGAGATACGCAGTATTTT; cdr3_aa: CASSLSVGLAGDTQYF
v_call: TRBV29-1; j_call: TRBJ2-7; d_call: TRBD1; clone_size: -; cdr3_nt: TGCAGCGTTGGGACAGGGGCCTCCTACGAGCAGTACTTC; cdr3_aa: CSVGTGASYEQYF
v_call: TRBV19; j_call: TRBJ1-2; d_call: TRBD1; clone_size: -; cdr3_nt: TGTGCCAGTAGTCTGCAGGGGGCGCGCCTACCCGGTGGCTACACCTTC; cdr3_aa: CASSLQGARLPGGYTF
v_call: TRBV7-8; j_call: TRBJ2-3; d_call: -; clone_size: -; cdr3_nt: TGTGCCAGCAGCTTAGGAAGGGGCTGGACAGATACGCAGTATTTT; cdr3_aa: CASSLGRGWTDTQYF
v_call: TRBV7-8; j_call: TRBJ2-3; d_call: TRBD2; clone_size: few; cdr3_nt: TGTGCCAGCAGCATGAGGACTAGCGGGAGGGTGCCGGATACGCAGTATTTT; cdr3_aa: CASSMRTSGRVPDTQYF
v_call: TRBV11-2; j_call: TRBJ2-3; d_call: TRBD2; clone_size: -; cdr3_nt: TGTGCCAGCAGCCAGGGTGGAGCGGGAGTATCGGGTTCAGATACGCAGTATTTT; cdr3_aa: CASSQGGAGVSGSDTQYF
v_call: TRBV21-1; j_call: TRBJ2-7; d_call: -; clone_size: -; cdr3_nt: TGTGCCAGCAGCCTCCGGCCTATTGCAGGGAGGTTCTCCTCTGAGCAGTACTTC; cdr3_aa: CASSLRPIAGRFSSEQYF
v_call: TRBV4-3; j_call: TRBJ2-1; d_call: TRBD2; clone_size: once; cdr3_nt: TGCGCCAGCAGCCCGAAAAAGGGAGCGGGAGGACTGCGGAATGAGCAGTTCTTC; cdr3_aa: CASSPKKGAGGLRNEQFF
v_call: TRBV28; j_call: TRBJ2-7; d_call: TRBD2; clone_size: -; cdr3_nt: TGTGCCAGCAGTTTAGCCCCGGGGGCTAGCGGGAGCCTCTACGAGCAGTACTTC; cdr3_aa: CASSLAPGASGSLYEQYF
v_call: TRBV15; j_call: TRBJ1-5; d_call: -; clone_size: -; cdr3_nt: TGTGCCACCAGCAGGTCCTACCGGGACAACTATCAGCCCCAGCATTTT; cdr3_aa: CATSRSYRDNYQPQHF
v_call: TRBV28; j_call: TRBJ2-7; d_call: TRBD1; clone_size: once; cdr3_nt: TGTGCCAGCAGTTTTGCTAGGGGACAGCGGACCTACGAGCAGTACTTC; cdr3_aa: CASSFARGQRTYEQYF
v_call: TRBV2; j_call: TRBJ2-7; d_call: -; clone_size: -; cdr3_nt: TGTGCCAGCAGCAAAGAGGGCCAGAGCTCCTACGAGCAGTACTTC; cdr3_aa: CASSKEGQSSYEQYF
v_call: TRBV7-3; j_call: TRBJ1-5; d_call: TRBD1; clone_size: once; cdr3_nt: TGTGCCAGCCGCCAGGGGGCGCAGCCCCAGCATTTT; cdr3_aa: CASRQGAQPQHF
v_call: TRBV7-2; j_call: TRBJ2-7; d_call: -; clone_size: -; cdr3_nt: TGTGCCAGCAGAACTTACGAGCAGTACTTC; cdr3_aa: CASRTYEQYF
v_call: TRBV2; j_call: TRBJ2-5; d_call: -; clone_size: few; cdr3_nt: TGTGCCAGCATAAGGCGGGATCCCTCCCAAGAGACCCAGTACTTC; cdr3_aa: CASIRRDPSQETQYF
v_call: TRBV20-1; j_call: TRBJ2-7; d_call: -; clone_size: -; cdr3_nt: TGCAGTGCTAGCGAGCGCACGGAGCAGTACTTC; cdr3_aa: CSASERTEQYF
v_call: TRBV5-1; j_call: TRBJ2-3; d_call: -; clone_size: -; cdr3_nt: TGCGCCAGCAGCACGGCCCCCTCGGACTTCCGTTTAGCAGATACGCAGTATTTT; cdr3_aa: CASSTAPSDFRLADTQYF
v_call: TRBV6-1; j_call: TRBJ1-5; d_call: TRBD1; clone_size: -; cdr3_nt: TGTGCCAGCACCCCCCACAGGGGAAATCAGCCCCAGCATTTT; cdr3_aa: CASTPHRGNQPQHF
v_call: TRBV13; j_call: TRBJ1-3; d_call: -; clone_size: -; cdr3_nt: TGTGCCAGCAGCGTCAGGGTGAGCGGAAACACCATATATTTT; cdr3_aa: CASSVRVSGNTIYF